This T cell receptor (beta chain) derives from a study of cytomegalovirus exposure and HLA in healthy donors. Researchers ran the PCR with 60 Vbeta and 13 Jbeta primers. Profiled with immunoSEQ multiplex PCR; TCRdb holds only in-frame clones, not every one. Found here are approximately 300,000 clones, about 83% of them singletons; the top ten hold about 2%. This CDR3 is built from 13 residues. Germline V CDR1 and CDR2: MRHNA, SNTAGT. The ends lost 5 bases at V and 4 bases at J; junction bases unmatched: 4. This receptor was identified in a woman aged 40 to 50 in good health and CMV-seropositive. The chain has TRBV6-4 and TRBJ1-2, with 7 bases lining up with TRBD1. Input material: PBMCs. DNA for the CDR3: TGTGCCAGCAGTCCTGGACAGGCCTATGGCTACACCTTC. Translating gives CASSPGQAYGYTF.